One sample yielded the 12 T cell receptor beta chains listed below, sequenced in a study of blood T cells in healthy people across ages. Then a second PCR, running roughly 7 to 11 cycles, was carried out with a sample-barcoded 5' primer and a J-beta primer mix. TCRdb passed the 5' RACE reads through MiXCR, listing each CDR3 protein once. The profile shows about 1.8 million distinct CDR3 sequences, about 50% of them singletons. Source material: blood. The receptors derive from a woman in her 40s in good health.

The V and J genes are TRBV6-5 and TRBJ1-2; 8 positions match TRBD1. Germline values: CDR1 MNHEY, CDR2 SVGAGI. V shed 10 bases, J shed 8 bases, and the junction held 15 bases outside the gene matches. CDR3 size: 14 residues. The CDR3, as DNA: TGTGCCAACAGCCGTGAAGACAGGGGCGGCGGCTACACCTTC. Protein: CANSREDRGGGYTF.

J is TRBJ2-5 and V is TRBV9; 12 nucleotides match TRBD2. V lost 0 bases and J lost 5; bases outside the gene matches: 2. The germline gives CDR1 SGDLS, CDR2 YYNGEE. This CDR3 spans 15 amino acids. CDR3 amino acids: CASSVGTSGAETQYF. CDR3 DNA: TGTGCCAGCAGCGTAGGGACTAGCGGGGCTGAGACCCAGTACTTC.

The chain links TRBV5-1 to TRBJ2-1; D might be TRBD2 (6 bases). Deletions cut 0 bases from V and 4 bases from J, with 11 bases between. This CDR3 is 15 amino acids long. CDR1 is SGHRS, CDR2 YFSETQ, per germline. CDR3 coding DNA: TGCGCCAGCAGCTTGGAACTAGCTATATACAATGAGCAGTTCTTC. As protein: CASSLELAIYNEQFF.

This clonotype showed up just a few times. J is TRBJ2-1 and V is TRBV20-1, with no clear D. V lost 5 bases and J lost 10, with 12 bases in between. This CDR3 is 11 amino acids long. From germline, CDR1 is DFQATT and CDR2 SNEGSKA (reference sequence). The CDR3 sequence is CSALNPGEQFF. In nucleotides, the CDR3 is TGCAGTGCTCTTAACCCTGGCGAGCAGTTCTTC.

In its sample, this clonotype was seen a few times. The V and J genes are TRBV28 and TRBJ1-5; 7 bases map to TRBD1. The CDR3 spans 18 residues. Germline V gives CDR1 MDHEN, CDR2 SYDVKM. Trimming took 7 bases from V and 5 from J; bases not matched to a gene: 20. CDR3 residues: CASMGGRGVILRDQPQHF. Here the CDR3 DNA reads TGTGCCAGCATGGGCGGCAGGGGGGTGATATTGCGCGATCAGCCCCAGCATTTT.

This clonotype was counted only a few times. The chain carries TRBV24-1 and TRBJ1-1, with D maybe TRBD1 (5 bases). The CDR3 sequence is 15 residues long. Trimming cost V 4 bases and J 8 bases, with 19 bases left between them. Germline values: CDR1 KGHDR, CDR2 SFDVKD. CDR3 region: CATSDQMDTADEAFF. DNA for the CDR3: TGTGCCACCAGTGACCAAATGGACACCGCAGACGAAGCTTTCTTT.

A remark on this clonotype: Since a much larger clone is just one base distant, this may be a read error. The V call is TRBV29-1, the J call TRBJ2-4; perhaps TRBD2 as D (5 bases). The J call may be incorrect, as the DNA end agrees better with TRBJ2-7. Germline V gene data show CDR1 as SQVTM and CDR2 as ANQGSEA. There are 13 residues in the CDR3. The CDR3 spells CSVEGELTYEQYF. The CDR3 nucleotides are TGCAGCGTTGAAGGGGAGTTAACCTACGAGCAGTACTTC.

The chain carries TRBV12-3 or TRBV12-4 and TRBJ2-3; 8 bases fit TRBD2. J gave up 11 bases and V 6 bases, and 16 bases lay outside the gene matches. This CDR3 comprises 15 residues. In nucleotides, the CDR3 is TGTGCCAGCAGATCGACGGGGGGGACCACAGATGTGCAGTATTTT. Protein sequence: CASRSTGGTTDVQYF.

This clonotype appeared many times. The rearrangement joins TRBV7-2 to TRBJ2-5, with TRBD2 matching 13 bases. Germline V gives CDR1 SGHTA, CDR2 FQGNSA. V shed 1 base, J shed 2 bases, and the junction held 7 bases outside the gene matches. This CDR3 spans 18 amino acids. CDR3 DNA: TGTGCCAGCAGCTTAGGGGGACTAGCGGGGAGCCTACAAGAGACCCAGTACTTC. Amino acid sequence: CASSLGGLAGSLQETQYF.

There are a few counts of this clonotype. The chain carries TRBV3-1 and TRBJ1-5, with TRBD1 as a possible D gene (5 bases). V shed 1 base and J shed 11 bases, with 6 bases lying between them. Per the germline V gene, CDR1 is LGHDT and CDR2 is YNNKEL (reference sequence). The CDR3 sequence is 11 residues long. CDR3 amino acids: CASSQAGTQHF. The CDR3 DNA follows: TGTGCCAGCAGCCAAGCAGGGACCCAGCATTTT.

The genes are TRBV5-1 and TRBJ2-6; unclear D gene. The CDR3 is 15 residues long. Germline V gene lookup returns CDR1 SGHRS and CDR2 YFSETQ. The V gene lost 0 bases and the J gene lost 1 base, with 5 bases spanning the gap. CDR3 sequence reads: CASSLEQSGANVLTF. CDR3 bases: TGCGCCAGCAGCTTGGAACAGTCTGGGGCCAACGTCCTGACTTTC. Using reference TRBV5-1 and TRBJ2-6 for the parts outside the CDR3, the full variable domain is KAGVTQTPRYLIKTRGQQVTLSCSPISGHRSVSWYQQTPGQGLQFLFEYFSETQRNKGNFPGRFSGRQFSNSRSEMNVSTLELGDSALYLCASSLEQSGANVLTFGAGSRLTVL.

CDR3 in DNA: TGCAGTGCGTTAAGCCGAAAAGGGAATGAGCAGTTCTTC. This codes for CSALSRKGNEQFF. This chain joins TRBV20-1 and TRBJ2-1; no reliable D call. The germline V gene has CDR1 DFQATT and CDR2 SNEGSKA (reference sequence). The CDR3 has 13 residues. V was cut by 6 bases and J by 7 bases, with 16 bases left in between.